The present T cell receptor (beta chain) was sequenced within a study of blood T cell repertoires in COVID-19. Germline V gene data show CDR1 as SQVTM and CDR2 as ANQGSEA. The V and J ends lost 4 bases and 5 bases, in that order; junction bases with no gene match: 7. CDR3 size: 14 residues. Study processing details: Estimation of nucleated cell counts was performed using reference gene primer amplification. Libraries were prepared by immunoSEQ multiplex PCR; TCRdb keeps only in-frame clonotypes and omits some of them. V, J and clone size were drawn from that table, and D and trimming were deduced from the DNA. The sample holds over 60,000 clones, 84% seen once.

Source material: peripheral blood. This clonotype was obtained from a human donor in a cohort sampled during active COVID-19. The chain uses TRBV29-1 and TRBJ1-2; 10 positions match TRBD1. CDR3 sequence: CSVAPGQGRYGYTF. CDR3 sequence (DNA): TGCAGCGTTGCTCCGGGACAGGGGAGGTATGGCTACACCTTC.